The 29 T cell receptor beta chains reported below all come from one sample, sequenced in a study of blood T cell dynamics during melanoma immunotherapy. Time point denoted: pre-treatment baseline. The table came from immunoSEQ multiplex PCR; TCRdb's copy has only in-frame clones and leaves some out. Seen here are about 8,500 clones, more than 65% observed once, and the top ten hold less than 1.5%. Here the sequenced sample was blood, taken from a patient treated with checkpoint blockade. The source of these receptors is a human donor with melanoma.

The chain couples TRBV2 to TRBJ2-7; 11 bases match TRBD1. CDR1 SNHLY and CDR2 FYNNEI come from the germline V gene. With V trimmed by 6 bases and J by 7 bases, 11 bases remained unmatched. The CDR3 has 15 amino acids. The CDR3 DNA sequence: TGTGCCAGCAGCCGGAGCGGACAGGGGGCGCCTGAGCAGTACTTC. This gives the protein CASSRSGQGAPEQYF. The full variable domain, with the rest looked up from reference TRBV2 and TRBJ2-7, is EPEVTQTPSHQVTQMGQEVILRCVPISNHLYFYWYRQILGQKVEFLVSFYNNEISEKSEIFDDQFSVERPDGSNFTLKIRSTKLEDSAMYFCASSRSGQGAPEQYFGPGTRLTVT.

The chain carries TRBV7-5 and TRBJ2-1. TRBV7-5 is given as a pseudogene. The CDR3 consists of 13 residues. The CDR3 sequence: CARGGTRDNEQFF. CDR3 sequence (DNA): TGTGCCAGGGGTGGGACGCGGGACAATGAGCAGTTCTTC.

The J gene is TRBJ2-2, the V gene TRBV10-3; 8 nucleotides align to TRBD1. CDR1 is ENHRY, CDR2 SYGVKD, per germline. This CDR3 is built from 15 residues. V dropped 7 bases and J dropped 3; count of bases not matched to a gene: 7. CDR3 coding DNA: TGTGCCATCATGGGAACGGACAGGGACACCGGGGAGCTGTTTTTT. Amino acids: CAIMGTDRDTGELFF.

This clone has only a few counts. The rearrangement uses TRBV4-2 and TRBJ2-7; 9 bases line up with TRBD1. In germline, CDR1 is LGHNA, CDR2 YNFKEQ. This CDR3 spans 16 amino acids. The V gene end was trimmed by 0 bases and the J gene end by 7 bases; junction bases not matched to a gene: 10. This CDR3 is CASSQDEGQGNLEQYF. CDR3 coding DNA: TGTGCCAGCAGCCAAGACGAAGGACAGGGGAACCTGGAGCAGTACTTC.

This chain joins TRBV18 and TRBJ2-1; D possibly uses TRBD1 or TRBD2 (5 bases each). Trimming cost V 3 bases and J 6 bases, with 12 bases left between them. The CDR3 extends over 14 amino acids. Per the germline V gene, CDR1 is KGHSH and CDR2 is LQKENI. CDR3 amino acids: CASSPGVEGNEQFF. DNA for the CDR3: TGTGCCAGCTCACCGGGGGTCGAGGGCAATGAGCAGTTCTTC.

The V and J genes are TRBV11-2 and TRBJ2-3; TRBD1 agrees at 10 bases. Germline V gene lookup returns CDR1 SGHAT and CDR2 FQNNGV. The CDR3 extends over 16 amino acids. Trimming removed 5 bases from V and 1 base from J; junction bases left unmatched: 6. CDR3 sequence (DNA): TGTGCCAGCAGCCCCAGGGGGACAGGGGGCACAGATACGCAGTATTTT. Its translation: CASSPRGTGGTDTQYF.

In this sample, this clone turned up a few times. J is TRBJ1-5 and V is TRBV7-9; TRBD1 aligns across 10 bases. The ends lost 5 bases at V and 5 bases at J; junction bases unmatched: 3. Germline CDR1 reads SEHNR; CDR2 reads FQNEAQ (reference sequence). This CDR3 has 14 amino acids. The CDR3 nucleotides read TGTGCCAGCAGCAAGGACAGGGGGGATCAGCCCCAGCATTTT. This sequence encodes CASSKDRGDQPQHF.

The chain recombines TRBV9 with TRBJ2-3; 8 bases match TRBD2. Unmatched junction bases numbered 5, after V lost 0 bases and J lost 5 bases. CDR1 and CDR2 from the germline V gene are SGDLS and YYNGEE. This CDR3 spans 15 amino acids. The CDR3 protein is CASSVEPGGRDTQYF. DNA for the CDR3: TGTGCCAGCAGCGTAGAGCCGGGGGGGAGAGATACGCAGTATTTT.

The genes are TRBV7-9 and TRBJ2-7, with 7 bases that match TRBD2. CDR1 SEHNR and CDR2 FQNEAQ come from the germline V gene (reference sequence). After removal of 3 bases from V and 2 bases from J, the junction contained 4 bases not matched to a gene. This CDR3 contains 14 residues. CDR3 bases: TGTGCCAGCAGCTTGCGGGGGTCGGCCTACGAGCAGTACTTC. Protein: CASSLRGSAYEQYF.

V and J are TRBV5-1 and TRBJ2-1; D not resolved. The CDR3 has 15 residues. Germline V gene data show CDR1 as SGHRS and CDR2 as YFSETQ. Deletions cut 0 bases from V and 3 bases from J, with 10 bases between. The CDR3, as DNA: TGCGCCAGCAGCTTGGCGCAGGCCAGCTACAATGAGCAGTTCTTC. The encoded protein is CASSLAQASYNEQFF.

Only a few counts were recorded for this clone. The rearrangement links TRBV11-2 to TRBJ1-6, with a weak D call TRBD1 (5 bases). CDR3 size: 12 residues. Germline CDR1 and CDR2: SGHAT and FQNNGV. Trimming stripped 5 bases from V and 7 bases from J, with 6 bases between. CDR3 sequence reads: CASSPGNSPLHF. CDR3 in DNA: TGTGCCAGCAGCCCAGGGAATTCACCCCTCCACTTT. The entire variable domain, with the rest obtained from reference TRBV11-2 and TRBJ1-6, is as follows: EAGVAQSPRYKIIEKRQSVAFWCNPISGHATLYWYQQILGQGPKLLIQFQNNGVVDDSQLPKDRFSAERLKGVDSTLKIQPAKLEDSAVYLCASSPGNSPLHFGNGTRLTVT.

This clone has only a few counts. This sequence joins TRBV7-2 and TRBJ1-3, with D tentatively TRBD1 (5 bases). Germline V lookup: CDR1 SGHTA, CDR2 FQGNSA. Trimming removed 5 bases at V and 9 bases at J, with 14 bases between. This CDR3 comprises 13 residues. For the CDR3, the DNA is TGTGCCAGCAGCCCTAAGACAGCATCCACCATATATTTT. It specifies CASSPKTASTIYF.

The chain has TRBV6-5 and TRBJ1-2; D ambiguous. Trimming pared 0 bases from V and 6 bases from J, leaving 14 bases between. The CDR3 length is 15 residues. CDR1 MNHEY and CDR2 SVGAGI come from the germline V gene. The CDR3 nucleotides are TGTGCCAGCAGTTACTCGGGGAGCCTGACGGATGGCTACACCTTC. As protein: CASSYSGSLTDGYTF.

The V gene is TRBV9, the J gene TRBJ2-7; a weak D match, TRBD2 (5 bases). The V end lost 4 bases, the J end lost 2 bases, and 16 bases lay between the germline ends. Germline assignment: CDR1 SGDLS and CDR2 YYNGEE. This CDR3 contains 15 residues. DNA of the CDR3: TGTGCCAGCAGCCCTCGACCGGGGTTGGCCTACGAGCAGTACTTC. This codes for CASSPRPGLAYEQYF. The whole variable domain, remainder taken from reference TRBV9 and TRBJ2-7, is DSGVTQTPKHLITATGQRVTLRCSPRSGDLSVYWYQQSLDQGLQFLIQYYNGEERAKGNILERFSAQQFPDLHSELNLSSLELGDSALYFCASSPRPGLAYEQYFGPGTRLTVT.

This sequence joins TRBV7-3 and TRBJ2-1, with D possibly matching TRBD1 (6 bases). CDR3 size: 16 residues. Germline-derived CDR1 and CDR2 are SGHTA and FQGTGA. V lost 1 base and J 7 bases, leaving 17 bases between the germline ends. The CDR3 protein is CASSLSAGALGNEQFF. CDR3 nucleotides: TGTGCCAGCAGCTTAAGTGCAGGGGCCCTGGGGAATGAGCAGTTCTTC.

The rearrangement joins TRBV7-9 to TRBJ2-2; 7 bases match TRBD2. V gave up 3 bases and J gave up 1 base; unmatched junction bases: 2. This CDR3 has 15 amino acids. Per the germline V gene, CDR1 is SEHNR and CDR2 is FQNEAQ (reference sequence). CDR3: CASSFASGNTGELFF. The CDR3 DNA is TGTGCCAGCAGCTTCGCTAGCGGGAACACCGGGGAGCTGTTTTTT.

The genes are TRBV7-2 and TRBJ1-5; no clear D gene. The CDR3 spans 15 residues. Trimming took off 2 bases at V and 6 bases at J, with 14 bases between the two ends. Germline CDR1 SGHTA, CDR2 FQGNSA. CDR3 loop: CASSLTLGKGQPQHF. DNA of the CDR3: TGTGCCAGCAGCTTAACTTTGGGGAAGGGTCAGCCCCAGCATTTT. The entire variable domain, with the rest obtained from reference TRBV7-2 and TRBJ1-5, is as follows: GAGVSQSPSNKVTEKGKDVELRCDPISGHTALYWYRQSLGQGLEFLIYFQGNSAPDKSGLPSDRFSAERTGGSVSTLTIQRTQQEDSAVYLCASSLTLGKGQPQHFGDGTRLSIL.

The gene calls are TRBV7-8 and TRBJ1-5; 9 nucleotides match TRBD1. The CDR3 is 19 amino acids. J lost 6 bases, V lost 5 bases, and 20 bases had no gene match. Germline values: CDR1 SGHVS, CDR2 FQNEAQ. For the CDR3, the DNA is TGTGCCAGCAGCGACAGTCGCGGACAGGGGCTAGAAGGGGGTCAGCCCCAGCATTTT. Residues: CASSDSRGQGLEGGQPQHF.

The DNA for the CDR3 is TGTGCCAGCAGCTTTTCGGAAGAGTACGAGCAGTACTTC. Protein product: CASSFSEEYEQYF. The chain recombines TRBV7-6 with TRBJ2-7; D not certain. In germline, CDR1 is SGHVS, CDR2 FNYEAQ. The CDR3 spans 13 residues. Trimming removed 3 bases from V and 4 bases from J, with 10 bases in between.

V is TRBV28 and J is TRBJ2-1; TRBD1 agrees at 10 bases. V shed 8 bases and J 6 bases; nucleotides not matched to a gene: 4. Germline V CDR1 and CDR2: MDHEN, SYDVKM. The CDR3 totals 13 residues. CDR3 DNA: TGTGCCAGCCGACAGGGGGCTCGCAATGAGCAGTTCTTC. The encoded protein is CASRQGARNEQFF.

This clone came up once. This chain uses TRBV6-4 with TRBJ2-3, with 8 bases aligning to TRBD2. The CDR3 extends over 14 amino acids. Losses at the gene ends were 5 bases for V and 6 bases for J; bases not matched to a gene: 7. Germline V lookup: CDR1 MRHNA, CDR2 SNTAGT. CDR3: CASSRGGAGDTQYF. CDR3 coding DNA: TGTGCCAGCAGTCGGGGGGGCGCTGGGGATACGCAGTATTTT.

The V and J genes are TRBV7-9 and TRBJ1-6; 7 nucleotides agree with TRBD1. V shed 4 bases and J 10 bases; nucleotides not matched to a gene: 16. Germline V gene sequence: CDR1 SEHNR, CDR2 FQNEAQ (reference sequence). CDR3 length: 17 amino acids. The CDR3 nucleotides are TGTGCCAGCAGCTCTTACTGGGTGGGAGGGGGCGACTCACCCCTCCACTTT. Residues: CASSSYWVGGGDSPLHF.

The chain couples TRBV7-6 to TRBJ2-1; possibly TRBD2 for D (6 bases). Per germline, CDR1 SGHVS and CDR2 FNYEAQ. This CDR3 contains 13 residues. Deletions cut 5 bases from V and 5 bases from J, with 10 bases between. The CDR3 bases are TGTGCCAGCAGCGCGGGGTTGAACAATGAGCAGTTCTTC. Encoded protein: CASSAGLNNEQFF.

This chain's CDR3 is CASSPGHLNGELFF. The CDR3 bases are TGTGCCAGCTCACCGGGACACCTTAACGGGGAGCTGTTTTTT. The chain carries TRBV18 and TRBJ2-2; D perhaps matches TRBD1 (6 bases). Germline V gene sequence: CDR1 KGHSH, CDR2 LQKENI. The CDR3 sequence is 14 residues long. Trimming removed 3 bases at V and 7 bases at J, with 12 bases between.

The chain joins TRBV7-2 to TRBJ1-5, with TRBD1 as a possible D gene (5 bases). The CDR3 is made up of 15 amino acids. V lost 3 bases and J 0 bases, leaving 9 bases between the germline ends. From germline, CDR1 is SGHTA and CDR2 FQGNSA. CDR3 coding DNA: TGTGCCAGCAGCTTGGGACTAAATAGCAATCAGCCCCAGCATTTT. It translates to CASSLGLNSNQPQHF. Complete variable domain (other parts from reference TRBV7-2 and TRBJ1-5): GAGVSQSPSNKVTEKGKDVELRCDPISGHTALYWYRQSLGQGLEFLIYFQGNSAPDKSGLPSDRFSAERTGGSVSTLTIQRTQQEDSAVYLCASSLGLNSNQPQHFGDGTRLSIL.

The gene calls are TRBV27 and TRBJ1-6; D is undetermined. The CDR3 covers 11 residues. Trimming pared 3 bases from V and 9 bases from J, leaving 3 bases between. The germline gives CDR1 MNHEY, CDR2 SMNVEV (reference sequence). CDR3 sequence (DNA): TGTGCCAGCAGTTTTGGTTCACCCCTCCACTTT. It codes for CASSFGSPLHF.

The rearrangement joins TRBV2 to TRBJ1-6; D is uncertain. This CDR3 is 14 amino acids long. With 5 bases removed from V and 7 bases from J, the gap between germline ends came to 12 bases. Germline CDR1 reads SNHLY; CDR2 reads FYNNEI. CDR3 coding DNA: TGTGCCAGCAGTAGGAGTTGGGGAAATTCACCCCTCCACTTT. This codes for CASSRSWGNSPLHF.

The chain is built from TRBV9 and TRBJ2-1, with 12 bases matching TRBD2. Looked up from germline, CDR1 is SGDLS and CDR2 is YYNGEE. J gave up 9 bases and V 0 bases, and 4 bases lay outside the gene matches. This CDR3 comprises 15 residues. The DNA for the CDR3 is TGTGCCAGCAGCGTAGTTGCTAGCGGGAGGGTTGAGCAGTTCTTC. This sequence encodes CASSVVASGRVEQFF.

The CDR3 DNA reads TGTGCCAGCAGTTCGGACAGGGGTTACGAGCAGTACTTC. It is translated as CASSSDRGYEQYF. The chain carries TRBV7-9 and TRBJ2-7, with 9 bases fitting TRBD1. The CDR3 sequence is 13 residues long. Trimming at V came to 6 bases and at J to 4 bases, leaving 4 bases not matched to a gene. Germline assignment: CDR1 SEHNR and CDR2 FQNEAQ (reference sequence). Full variable domain (rest looked up from reference TRBV7-9 and TRBJ2-7): DTGVSQNPRHKITKRGQNVTFRCDPISEHNRLYWYRQTLGQGPEFLTYFQNEAQLEKSRLLSDRFSAERPKGSFSTLEIQRTEQGDSAMYLCASSSDRGYEQYFGPGTRLTVT.